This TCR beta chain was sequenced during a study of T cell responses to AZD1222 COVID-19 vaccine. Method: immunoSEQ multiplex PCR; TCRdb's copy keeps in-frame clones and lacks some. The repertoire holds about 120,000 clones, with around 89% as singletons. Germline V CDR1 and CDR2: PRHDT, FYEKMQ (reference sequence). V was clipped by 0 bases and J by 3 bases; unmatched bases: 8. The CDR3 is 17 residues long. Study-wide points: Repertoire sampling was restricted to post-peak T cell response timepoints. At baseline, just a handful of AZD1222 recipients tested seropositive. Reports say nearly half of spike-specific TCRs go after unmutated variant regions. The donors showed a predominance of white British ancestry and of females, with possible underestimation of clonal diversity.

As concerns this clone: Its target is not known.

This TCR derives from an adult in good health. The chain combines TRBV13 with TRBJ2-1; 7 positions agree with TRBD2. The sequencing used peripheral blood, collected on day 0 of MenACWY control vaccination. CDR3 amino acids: CASSLGGSGDLYNEQFF. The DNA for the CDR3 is TGTGCCAGCAGCTTAGGGGGGAGCGGGGATCTCTACAATGAGCAGTTCTTC.